One and the same sample provided the 28 T cell receptor beta chains below, sequenced in a study of blood T cell repertoires in COVID-19. Some clones are missing from TCRdb's copy, which holds only in-frame ones; the method was immunoSEQ multiplex PCR. This table holds around 480,000 clones, about nine tenths found once. The material sequenced was PBMCs or T cells enriched from blood (not recorded which). These receptors came from a woman under 30 who had recovered from COVID-19.

This chain uses TRBV28 with TRBJ1-5, with 10 bases fitting TRBD1. The CDR3 is 14 residues long. With 5 bases clipped from V and 4 bases from J, the junction kept 2 bases outside the gene matches. Germline CDR1 reads MDHEN; CDR2 reads SYDVKM. The CDR3 sequence: CASSRGQGNQPQHF. The DNA of the CDR3 is TGTGCCAGCAGTCGGGGACAGGGGAATCAGCCCCAGCATTTT.

This rearrangement joins TRBV5-1 to TRBJ2-7; the match to TRBD1 covers 8 bases. Germline V gene data show CDR1 as SGHRS and CDR2 as YFSETQ. The CDR3 is made up of 15 amino acids. The ends lost 4 bases at V and 0 bases at J; junction bases unmatched: 6. CDR3 nucleotide sequence: TGCGCCAGCAGCCCCGGACAGGGATCCTCCTACGAGCAGTACTTC. It specifies CASSPGQGSSYEQYF.

J is TRBJ2-3 and V is TRBV5-4; maybe TRBD2 (6 bases). Trimming pared 0 bases from V and 1 base from J, leaving 6 bases between. Germline V gives CDR1 SGHNT, CDR2 YYREEE (reference sequence). This CDR3 is 14 amino acids long. The CDR3 spells CASSLERGTDTQYF. CDR3 DNA sequence: TGTGCCAGCAGCTTGGAGCGGGGCACAGATACGCAGTATTTT.

The CDR3, as DNA: TGTGCCAGCAGCTTGGGGACAGGGGGTTTTTCCGTCCGTGAGCAGTTCTTC. Its protein product is CASSLGTGGFSVREQFF. J is TRBJ2-1 and V is TRBV7-9, with 11 nucleotides matching TRBD1. This CDR3 has 17 residues. The J segment lost 9 bases and the V segment lost 3 bases, leaving 13 bases of the junction unmatched. Germline loops: CDR1 SEHNR, CDR2 FQNEAQ (reference sequence).

The rearrangement uses TRBV7-9 and TRBJ1-4, with TRBD1 identical over 10 bases. The CDR3 spans 17 residues. V trimming: 3 bases; J trimming: 3 bases; junction bases outside the gene matches: 7. Germline-derived CDR1 and CDR2 are SEHNR and FQNEAQ (reference sequence). The CDR3 loop is CASSFRQGARANEKLFF. The CDR3, as DNA: TGTGCCAGCAGCTTCAGACAGGGGGCCAGGGCTAATGAAAAACTGTTTTTT.

The chain carries TRBV2 and TRBJ1-4, with D possibly TRBD1 on 6 matching bases. Germline V CDR1 and CDR2: SNHLY, FYNNEI. V was shortened by 3 bases and J by 4 bases, with 15 bases between the two germline ends. The CDR3 contains 16 residues. The CDR3 loop is CASSDRQAQDNEKLFF. CDR3 DNA sequence: TGTGCCAGCAGTGACCGACAGGCTCAAGATAATGAAAAACTGTTTTTT.

The CDR3 DNA follows: TGTGCCAGCGGGAGGAGGGGACAGGGCCCCTACGAGCAGTACTTC. It translates to CASGRRGQGPYEQYF. The chain links TRBV6-5 to TRBJ2-7; TRBD1 agrees at 9 bases. Trimming removed 8 bases from V and 2 bases from J; junction bases left unmatched: 10. Germline values: CDR1 MNHEY, CDR2 SVGAGI. This CDR3 spans 15 amino acids.

This clone has just one count. V and J are TRBV19 and TRBJ1-1; D ambiguous. The CDR3 runs 13 residues. Per germline, CDR1 LNHDA and CDR2 SQIVND (reference sequence). Between the trimmed V and J ends, which lost 9 bases and 4 bases, there was a span of 15 bases. CDR3 sequence (DNA): TGTGCCAGCCGTCGGGAGGGTAGCACTGAAGCTTTCTTT. Amino acids: CASRREGSTEAFF.

This clone was found a few times. The V and J genes are TRBV4-2 and TRBJ2-7, with 11 bases identical to TRBD2. The CDR3 covers 16 residues. Trimming removed 4 bases from V and 1 base from J; junction bases left unmatched: 6. CDR1 is LGHNA, CDR2 YNFKEQ, per germline. The CDR3 nucleotides are TGTGCCAGCAGCCCCCGTGCTAGCGGGGGGTCCTACGAGCAGTACTTC. It codes for CASSPRASGGSYEQYF.

The chain carries TRBV5-5 and TRBJ1-2; a weak D match, TRBD1 (5 bases). With 6 bases removed from V and 8 bases from J, the gap between germline ends came to 17 bases. The CDR3 sequence is 13 residues long. Germline loops: CDR1 SGHKS, CDR2 YYEKEE (reference sequence). The CDR3 bases are TGTGCCAGCACCGAGGACATTGGACGGGGCTACACCTTC. It encodes CASTEDIGRGYTF.

The V gene is TRBV5-1, the J gene TRBJ1-1; no reliable D call. Per the germline V gene, CDR1 is SGHRS and CDR2 is YFSETQ. V lost 1 base and J 0 bases, leaving 10 bases between the germline ends. This CDR3 has 15 amino acids. Written as DNA, the CDR3 is TGCGCCAGCAGCTTGTCCCTAGTCCTGAACACTGAAGCTTTCTTT. Protein product: CASSLSLVLNTEAFF.

The chain links TRBV2 to TRBJ1-2; maybe TRBD1 (5 bases). Per germline, CDR1 SNHLY and CDR2 FYNNEI. The CDR3 length is 14 residues. V was pared by 5 bases and J by 3 bases, with 13 bases between. CDR3 sequence: CASSFTGDYYGYTF. The CDR3 DNA sequence: TGTGCCAGCAGTTTTACAGGAGATTACTATGGCTACACCTTC.

The J gene is TRBJ2-7, the V gene TRBV4-1; 8 bases match TRBD2. The germline gives CDR1 MGHRA, CDR2 YSYEKL. CDR3 length: 14 residues. J was trimmed by 4 bases and V by 1 base; bases with no gene match: 3. CDR3 amino acids: CASSQVRGGYEQYF. Here the CDR3 DNA reads TGCGCCAGCAGCCAAGTTCGGGGGGGGTACGAGCAGTACTTC.

The chain joins TRBV2 to TRBJ1-3; D is uncertain. Trimming removed 4 bases from V and 6 bases from J, with 13 bases in between. The CDR3 is made up of 14 amino acids. Germline CDR1 reads SNHLY; CDR2 reads FYNNEI. The CDR3 region is CASSVGGSENTIYF. For the CDR3, the DNA is TGTGCCAGCAGTGTAGGAGGGAGCGAAAACACCATATATTTT.

This clone appeared once. The same CDR3 also results from other DNA sequences found in this sample. The chain joins TRBV5-1 to TRBJ2-1; TRBD2 matches at 10 bases. The length of the CDR3 is 14 residues. V gave up 3 bases and J gave up 4 bases; unmatched junction bases: 1. The germline V gene encodes CDR1 SGHRS and CDR2 YFSETQ. The CDR3 spells CASSSGLAYNEQFF. Written as DNA, the CDR3 is TGCGCCAGCAGCTCGGGACTAGCGTACAATGAGCAGTTCTTC.

The rearrangement links TRBV5-1 to TRBJ2-2; 7 bases agree with TRBD2. Trimming took 4 bases from V and 3 from J; bases not matched to a gene: 6. Germline V gives CDR1 SGHRS, CDR2 YFSETQ. CDR3 length: 15 residues. The DNA for the CDR3 is TGCGCCAGCAGCCCGGGCCGGGGGGACACCGGGGAGCTGTTTTTT. Its translation: CASSPGRGDTGELFF. Based on the CDR3 plus reference TRBV5-1 and TRBJ2-2, the full variable domain is KAGVTQTPRYLIKTRGQQVTLSCSPISGHRSVSWYQQTPGQGLQFLFEYFSETQRNKGNFPGRFSGRQFSNSRSEMNVSTLELGDSALYLCASSPGRGDTGELFFGEGSRLTVL.

The rearrangement uses TRBV11-1 and TRBJ2-3; D uncertain. The CDR3 is made up of 15 amino acids. The germline V and J ends were trimmed by 1 base and 0 bases, with 8 bases remaining between them. Germline V gives CDR1 SGHAT, CDR2 FQDESV (reference sequence). The CDR3: CASSLGHPSTDTQYF. CDR3 bases: TGTGCCAGCAGCTTAGGGCATCCTAGCACAGATACGCAGTATTTT.

On this clone: This same CDR3 is encoded by further DNA sequences in the sample. The chain links TRBV3-1 (or the pseudogene TRBV3-2) to TRBJ1-1; D call uncertain. The CDR3 is made up of 11 amino acids. Per the germline V gene, CDR1 is LGHDT and CDR2 is YNNKEL (reference sequence). V lost 3 bases and J lost 4, with 3 bases in between. The CDR3 DNA sequence: TGTGCCAGCAGCCAGGCCACTGAAGCTTTCTTT. Translating it yields CASSQATEAFF.

This chain uses TRBV27 with TRBJ2-7, with 9 bases that match TRBD1. V shed 6 bases and J 6 bases; nucleotides not matched to a gene: 6. The CDR3 length is 13 residues. The germline gives CDR1 MNHEY, CDR2 SMNVEV (reference sequence). This CDR3 reads CASRRDRAGEQYF. CDR3 sequence (DNA): TGTGCCAGCAGGCGGGACAGGGCGGGCGAGCAGTACTTC.

This clone has only one observation. The chain employs TRBV2 and TRBJ2-7; the match to TRBD2 covers 7 bases. Unmatched junction bases numbered 15, after V lost 7 bases and J lost 3 bases. The V gene's germline CDR1 is SNHLY and CDR2 FYNNEI. The CDR3 contains 16 residues. The CDR3 DNA reads TGTGCCAGCACCCCTCTCGGGGAGCGGGGCGACTACGAGCAGTACTTC. Its translation is CASTPLGERGDYEQYF.

This clone occurred once. The V gene is TRBV30, the J gene TRBJ1-5; TRBD1 matches at 7 bases. The CDR3 is 13 amino acids. J gave up 6 bases and V 2 bases, and 4 bases lay outside the gene matches. Germline lookup yields CDR1 GTSNPN and CDR2 SVGIG (reference sequence). CDR3 sequence: CAWSKGGGQPQHF. The CDR3 coding sequence is TGTGCCTGGAGTAAAGGGGGCGGTCAGCCCCAGCATTTT.

V gene TRBV2 combines with J gene TRBJ2-2; no firm D call. This CDR3 is built from 14 residues. CDR1 is SNHLY, CDR2 FYNNEI, per germline. V was pared by 8 bases and J by 1 base, with 11 bases between. CDR3 protein: CASLRDWNTGELFF. The CDR3 bases are TGTGCCAGCCTCCGAGATTGGAACACCGGGGAGCTGTTTTTT. Based on the CDR3 plus reference TRBV2 and TRBJ2-2, the full variable domain is EPEVTQTPSHQVTQMGQEVILRCVPISNHLYFYWYRQILGQKVEFLVSFYNNEISEKSEIFDDQFSVERPDGSNFTLKIRSTKLEDSAMYFCASLRDWNTGELFFGEGSRLTVL.

The chain employs TRBV4-1 and TRBJ2-6, with D possibly being TRBD2 (6 bases). CDR3 length: 16 amino acids. Germline CDR1 and CDR2: MGHRA and YSYEKL. Trimming pared 1 base from V and 2 bases from J, leaving 9 bases between. The CDR3 here is CASSQGRAAGANVLTF. DNA of the CDR3: TGCGCCAGCAGCCAAGGGAGGGCGGCTGGGGCCAACGTCCTGACTTTC.

A remark on this clone: The same CDR3 is also encoded by other DNA sequences in this sample. V usage is TRBV5-1 and J usage is TRBJ1-1, with D maybe TRBD1 (5 bases). Germline loops: CDR1 SGHRS, CDR2 YFSETQ. V dropped 2 bases and J dropped 0 bases, with 8 bases sitting between them. The CDR3 runs to 14 residues. The DNA for the CDR3 is TGCGCCAGCAGCTTCGGGGGTATGAACACTGAAGCTTTCTTT. Its translation is CASSFGGMNTEAFF.

This clone was seen a few times. The V and J genes are TRBV2 and TRBJ1-1; possibly TRBD1 for D (5 bases). CDR1 and CDR2 from the germline V gene are SNHLY and FYNNEI. CDR3 size: 15 residues. Trimming stripped 2 bases from V and 1 base from J, with 11 bases between. The CDR3 region is CASSETLQGNTEAFF. The CDR3 coding sequence is TGTGCCAGCAGTGAAACCCTTCAGGGGAACACTGAAGCTTTCTTT.

The V call is TRBV28, the J call TRBJ1-1; D is possibly TRBD1 (6 bases). Germline V CDR1 and CDR2: MDHEN, SYDVKM. The CDR3 contains 14 residues. V lost 7 bases, J lost 0 bases, and 12 bases lay in between. CDR3 amino acids: CASILDRLNTEAFF. The CDR3 DNA sequence: TGTGCCAGCATCCTTGACAGGCTGAACACTGAAGCTTTCTTT.

This clone has a single count. The V gene is TRBV3-1 (or the pseudogene TRBV3-2), the J gene TRBJ2-1, with 8 bases identical to TRBD2. The CDR3 has 14 amino acids. Unmatched junction bases numbered 7, after V lost 8 bases and J lost 4 bases. Germline lookup yields CDR1 LGHDT and CDR2 YNNKEL (reference sequence). The chain's CDR3 is CASRRGGPYNEQFF. DNA of the CDR3: TGTGCCAGCCGTCGGGGGGGGCCGTACAATGAGCAGTTCTTC.

In nucleotides, the CDR3 is TGTGCCAGCAGCTTGAGCGGGGTCGTCAACAATGAGCAGTTCTTC. Protein product: CASSLSGVVNNEQFF. V usage is TRBV7-3 and J usage is TRBJ2-1, with 7 bases aligning to TRBD2. The junction had 7 bases not matched to a gene; V was cut back by 3 bases and J by 5 bases. Germline CDR1 and CDR2: SGHTA and FQGTGA. This CDR3 is 15 amino acids long.